This passage covers 13 T cell receptor beta chains from one sample sequenced in a study of shared clonotypes between healthy human individuals. Profiling relied on immunoSEQ multiplex PCR, and the TCRdb table lists in-frame clones only, not all of them. This sample has about 510,000 clones; about four fifths occur once, and the top ten carry 13%. Sequencing used PBMCs. These receptor sequences come from a woman aged 40 to 50 in good health. Some clones in this sample may be carry-over from other donors' samples.

The rearrangement links TRBV7-2 to TRBJ1-5; maybe TRBD1 (5 bases). Germline CDR1 reads SGHTA; CDR2 reads FQGNSA. V lost 5 bases and J lost 1, with 12 bases in between. The CDR3 has 15 residues. CDR3 nucleotides: TGTGCCAGCAGCCCGGGGGTGGGGAGCAATCAGCCCCAGCATTTT. As protein: CASSPGVGSNQPQHF.

V gene TRBV2 combines with J gene TRBJ2-1, with TRBD1 as a possible D gene (5 bases). The CDR3 has 12 residues. V was trimmed by 7 bases and J by 6 bases, leaving 10 bases between them. Germline loops: CDR1 SNHLY, CDR2 FYNNEI. CDR3 in amino acids: CASTLGVNEQFF. The CDR3 nucleotides read TGTGCCAGCACTCTAGGGGTCAATGAGCAGTTCTTC.

The chain combines TRBV30 with TRBJ1-3; D is undetermined. The CDR3 extends over 13 amino acids. The V gene's germline CDR1 is GTSNPN and CDR2 SVGIG (reference sequence). Trimming pared 2 bases from V and 0 bases from J, leaving 5 bases between. CDR3 sequence (DNA): TGTGCCTGGAGTTCCCACTCTGGAAACACCATATATTTT. This gives the protein CAWSSHSGNTIYF. The variable domain in full, completed from reference TRBV30 and TRBJ1-3, reads SQTIHQWPATLVQPVGSPLSLECTVEGTSNPNLYWYRQAAGRGLQLLFYSVGIGQISSEVPQNLSASRPQDRQFILSSKKLLLSDSGFYLCAWSSHSGNTIYFGEGSWLTVV.

The V gene is TRBV11-2, the J gene TRBJ2-7; D gene ambiguous. V was shortened by 2 bases and J by 0 bases, with 14 bases between the two germline ends. The CDR3 contains 16 residues. Germline V gene sequence: CDR1 SGHAT, CDR2 FQNNGV. The CDR3 region has the DNA TGTGCCAGCAGCTTAAATCATGAGCGTTTCTCCTACGAGCAGTACTTC. Protein sequence: CASSLNHERFSYEQYF.

The chain couples TRBV30 to TRBJ1-2, with D perhaps matching TRBD1 (5 bases). Germline CDR1 reads GTSNPN; CDR2 reads SVGIG (reference sequence). The CDR3 covers 12 residues. The ends were cut back, 3 bases at V and 7 bases at J, with 12 bases in the middle. The chain's CDR3 is CAWSREGGGYTF. The CDR3 DNA follows: TGTGCCTGGAGCAGGGAGGGAGGTGGCTACACCTTC.

The V gene is TRBV19, the J gene TRBJ2-7; 8 bases fit TRBD2. The CDR3 runs 15 residues. Per the germline V gene, CDR1 is LNHDA and CDR2 is SQIVND (reference sequence). J was trimmed by 5 bases and V by 3 bases; bases with no gene match: 9. The CDR3 protein is CASSIPGNGRDEQYF. In DNA, the CDR3 is TGTGCCAGTAGTATCCCGGGGAACGGGAGGGACGAGCAGTACTTC.

This rearrangement joins TRBV27 to TRBJ1-2; 7 positions agree with TRBD1. CDR1 and CDR2 (germline): MNHEY, SMNVEV (reference sequence). The CDR3 totals 15 residues. After removal of 7 bases from V and 3 bases from J, the junction contained 11 bases not matched to a gene. CDR3 region: CASTPRGGGDYGYTF. In DNA, the CDR3 is TGTGCCAGCACCCCCCGAGGAGGGGGCGACTATGGCTACACCTTC.

The gene calls are TRBV6-1 and TRBJ1-3; possible D gene TRBD1, 6 bases. This CDR3 contains 14 residues. Germline V gene sequence: CDR1 MNHNS, CDR2 SASEGT. Trimming cost V 1 base and J 2 bases, with 6 bases left between them. The CDR3 loop reads CASSEDRAGNTIYF. CDR3 nucleotide sequence: TGTGCCAGCAGTGAAGACAGGGCTGGAAACACCATATATTTT.

The chain employs TRBV4-2 and TRBJ1-1; D is uncertain. CDR1 and CDR2 from the germline V gene are LGHNA and YNFKEQ. Deletions cut 0 bases from V and 7 bases from J, with 12 bases between. CDR3 length: 14 amino acids. CDR3 region: CASSQDRQVSEAFF. The CDR3 DNA reads as TGTGCCAGCAGCCAAGATCGTCAGGTTAGTGAAGCTTTCTTT.

The chain uses TRBV4-2 and TRBJ2-1; D remains ambiguous. Germline loops: CDR1 LGHNA, CDR2 YNFKEQ. The ends were cut back, 0 bases at V and 10 bases at J, with 10 bases in the middle. The CDR3 contains 13 residues. The CDR3 reads CASSQEVQLEQFF. The DNA of the CDR3 is TGTGCCAGCAGCCAAGAGGTCCAGCTCGAGCAGTTCTTC.

CDR3 in amino acids: CASSPPFFSGGRYEQYF. Written as DNA, the CDR3 is TGTGCCAGCTCACCACCTTTTTTTTCCGGGGGGCGCTACGAGCAGTACTTC. The chain couples TRBV18 to TRBJ2-7, with D possibly being TRBD2 (7 bases). Germline V lookup: CDR1 KGHSH, CDR2 LQKENI. Trimming pared 0 bases from V and 3 bases from J, leaving 18 bases between. The CDR3 length is 17 residues.

This chain joins TRBV6-5 and TRBJ1-1, with D perhaps matching TRBD1 (6 bases). With 0 bases removed from V and 1 base from J, the gap between germline ends came to 12 bases. Germline loops: CDR1 MNHEY, CDR2 SVGAGI. The CDR3 is 16 amino acids. CDR3 residues: CASSYSLYRENTEAFF. CDR3 sequence (DNA): TGTGCCAGCAGTTACTCCCTGTACAGGGAGAACACTGAAGCTTTCTTT.

J is TRBJ2-5 and V is TRBV6-5; TRBD2 is a possible D gene (7 bases). The J call is uncertain, as TRBJ2-7 better fits the DNA end. The germline CDR1 and CDR2 sequences are MNHEY and SVGAGI. The CDR3 is 14 residues long. The CDR3 coding sequence is TGTGCCAGCAGTATTCAGCGGGACAACCCCGAGCAGTACTTC. Translation: CASSIQRDNPEQYF.